The next 30 T cell receptor beta chains were all read from a single sample in a study of T cell repertoires in cytomegalovirus infection. Their antigens are not known. TCRdb reprocessed the reads with MiXCR, giving one entry per CDR3 protein. Of under 200,000 distinct CDR3 sequences detected, about a fifth appear once; the ten largest clones hold about 25%. The starting material was CD8+ T cells from cultured PBMCs, obtained from culture after CMV antigen stimulation. These receptors all come from a human donor in good health (CMV status not recorded). Some clones in this sample may be carry-over from other donors' samples.

In its sample, this clonotype was seen a few times. The chain has TRBV7-8 and TRBJ1-5; perhaps TRBD1 as D (5 bases). V was shortened by 4 bases and J by 0 bases, with 13 bases between the two germline ends. This CDR3 has 16 amino acids. Germline V gene lookup returns CDR1 SGHVS and CDR2 FQNEAQ. The CDR3 reads CASSWGGSYSNQPQHF. CDR3 DNA sequence: TGTGCCAGCAGCTGGGGCGGCAGCTATAGCAATCAGCCCCAGCATTTT.

This clonotype was recorded at least ten times. The chain links TRBV9 to TRBJ1-1; D gene unclear. CDR3 length: 14 residues. With 0 bases removed from V and 6 bases from J, the gap between germline ends came to 12 bases. The germline CDR1 and CDR2 sequences are SGDLS and YYNGEE. The CDR3 sequence is CASSVAGGWSEAFF. CDR3 DNA: TGTGCCAGCAGCGTAGCTGGTGGGTGGTCTGAAGCTTTCTTT.

The chain recombines TRBV4-3 with TRBJ2-1; D is ambiguous. This CDR3 spans 15 amino acids. Germline CDR1 is LGHNA and CDR2 is YSLEER. The V end lost 1 base, the J end lost 2 bases, and 9 bases lay between the germline ends. The CDR3 nucleotides are TGCGCCAGCAGCCAAGGACTGGAGACCTACAATGAGCAGTTCTTC. Protein product: CASSQGLETYNEQFF.

Only one count was recorded for this clonotype. The rearrangement joins TRBV6-2 or TRBV6-3 to TRBJ2-4; D is unresolved. The germline V gene has CDR1 MNHEY and CDR2 SVGEGT. Trimming took 5 bases from V and 16 from J, leaving 15 bases between them. This CDR3 region has 11 residues. The CDR3 reads CASSPGSYEYF. Here the CDR3 DNA reads TGTGCCAGCAGTCCAGGTAGCTACGAATACTTC.

The chain couples TRBV11-2 to TRBJ2-7; D might be TRBD1 (6 bases). The V end was cut by 5 bases, the J end by 3 bases, with 11 bases between. This CDR3 spans 13 amino acids. CDR1 and CDR2 (germline): SGHAT, FQNNGV. Here the CDR3 reads CASSLGQIYEQYV. The CDR3 bases are TGTGCCAGCAGCCTTGGACAGATCTACGAGCAGTACGTC.

The rearrangement uses TRBV27 and TRBJ2-3; D is perhaps TRBD1 (7 bases). This CDR3 spans 16 amino acids. The V gene's germline CDR1 is MNHEY and CDR2 SMNVEV (reference sequence). The CDR3, as DNA: TGTGCTCCCCGGGGGACAGTGGGGACTAGCACAGATACGCAGTATTTT. Its translation: CAPRGTVGTSTDTQYF.

This clonotype has just a few counts. This chain connects TRBV11-2 to TRBJ1-1; TRBD1 agrees at 7 bases. V lost 1 base and J lost 2; bases outside the gene matches: 4. The CDR3 is made up of 15 amino acids. The germline CDR1 and CDR2 sequences are SGHAT and FQNNGV. The CDR3 DNA reads TGTGCCAGCAGCTTAGTTCAGGGGGGCAACACTGAAGCTTTCTTT. It encodes CASSLVQGGNTEAFF.

Only a few counts were recorded for this clonotype. The V and J genes are TRBV7-3 and TRBJ2-3; D might be TRBD1 (6 bases). CDR3 size: 17 residues. The germline gives CDR1 SGHTA, CDR2 FQGTGA. V was pared by 4 bases and J by 0 bases, with 17 bases between. The CDR3 is CASSSTMNTGSTDTQYF. In DNA form, the CDR3 reads TGTGCCAGCAGCTCCACTATGAATACAGGGAGCACAGATACGCAGTATTTT.

In its sample, this clonotype was seen a few times. This chain links TRBV7-9 with TRBJ1-4; D unresolved. Germline assignment: CDR1 SEHNR and CDR2 FQNEAQ (reference sequence). The ends were cut back, 6 bases at V and 7 bases at J, with 18 bases in the middle. The CDR3 contains 15 residues. The CDR3 region has the DNA TGTGCCAGCAGTTTTCAGGAGAGAGGTGGTGAAAAACTGTTTTTT. Translated, it gives CASSFQERGGEKLFF.

Regarding this clonotype: Germline is not matched at one junction end, which may reflect a read error. This chain joins TRBV7-9 and TRBJ1-2, with a weak D call TRBD1 (5 bases). CDR1 is SEHNR, CDR2 FQNEAQ, per germline (reference sequence). The CDR3 is 14 residues long. As DNA, the CDR3 is TGTGCCTGCAGCTCACCGGACAACCCTTATGGCTACACCTTC. Translating gives CACSSPDNPYGYTF.

This clonotype appeared a few times. The chain links TRBV7-9 to TRBJ2-2; tentative D call: TRBD2 (6 bases). This CDR3 is built from 14 residues. Germline V CDR1 and CDR2: SEHNR, FQNEAQ (reference sequence). Trimming removed 6 bases at V and 6 bases at J, with 14 bases between. In DNA, the CDR3 is TGTGCCAGCAGTCATGAAGGAGGGTCCGGGGAGCTGTTTTTT. Its translation is CASSHEGGSGELFF.

The CDR3: CASSQARQGEGEQYF. The CDR3 region has the DNA TGCGCCAGCAGCCAAGCAAGGCAGGGGGAAGGCGAGCAGTACTTC. The genes are TRBV4-1 and TRBJ2-7, with TRBD1 matching over 7 bases. The CDR3 contains 15 residues. The germline gives CDR1 MGHRA, CDR2 YSYEKL. V gave up 1 base and J gave up 6 bases; unmatched junction bases: 9.

The rearrangement links TRBV6-5 to TRBJ2-3, with D unresolved. This CDR3 comprises 16 residues. V lost 2 bases and J 0 bases, leaving 12 bases between the germline ends. Germline CDR1 MNHEY, CDR2 SVGAGI. CDR3 in amino acids: CASSYALQRSTDTQYF. CDR3 coding DNA: TGTGCCAGCAGTTACGCCTTACAGAGGAGCACAGATACGCAGTATTTT.

The sample holds a few counts of this clonotype. The J gene is TRBJ2-3, the V gene TRBV7-6, with 13 bases identical to TRBD2. The germline V gene encodes CDR1 SGHVS and CDR2 FNYEAQ. V was pared by 5 bases and J by 5 bases, with 16 bases of the junction left unmatched. The length of the CDR3 is 19 residues. CDR3 region: CASSPRHIGTSGVGDTQYF. CDR3 in DNA: TGTGCCAGCAGCCCCAGACACATAGGGACTAGCGGGGTTGGAGATACGCAGTATTTT.

The genes are TRBV10-3 and TRBJ2-4; tentatively, D is TRBD2 (5 bases). CDR3 length: 14 amino acids. The germline V gene has CDR1 ENHRY and CDR2 SYGVKD. V was cut by 3 bases and J by 0 bases, with 6 bases left in between. The CDR3 nucleotides read TGTGCCATCAGTGACGGAGGAGCCAAAAACATTCAGTACTTC. As protein: CAISDGGAKNIQYF.

This clonotype was recorded many times. The chain links TRBV9 to TRBJ2-7; D is ambiguous. CDR1 and CDR2 (germline): SGDLS, YYNGEE. This CDR3 has 13 amino acids. With 2 bases removed from V and 0 bases from J, the gap between germline ends came to 6 bases. This CDR3 reads CASSVDNSYEQYF. In DNA form, the CDR3 reads TGTGCCAGCAGCGTCGACAACTCCTACGAGCAGTACTTC.

CDR3 sequence: CASSVDYEQYF. The CDR3 DNA reads TGTGCCAGCAGTGTGGACTACGAGCAGTACTTC. The chain carries TRBV6-1 and TRBJ2-7; D is undetermined. The CDR3 covers 11 residues. Germline V gives CDR1 MNHNS, CDR2 SASEGT. The V and J ends lost 4 bases and 3 bases respectively, with 4 bases between them.

V and J are TRBV20-1 and TRBJ2-3; 7 bases are a match to TRBD1. The CDR3 is 16 residues long. Germline V gene data show CDR1 as DFQATT and CDR2 as SNEGSKA (reference sequence). V lost 0 bases to trimming and J lost 3 bases; unmatched junction nucleotides: 9. CDR3 nucleotides: TGCAGTGCTAGAGAGCTAGACAGGGATTGGACAGATACGCAGTATTTT. Protein: CSARELDRDWTDTQYF.

This clonotype was observed a handful of times. The chain carries TRBV12-5 and TRBJ1-1; 8 bases match TRBD1. There are 13 residues in the CDR3. Trimming took 5 bases from V and 4 from J; bases not matched to a gene: 3. The germline gives CDR1 LGHNT, CDR2 FRNRAP. CDR3 amino acids: CASGPTGGTEAFF. In DNA, the CDR3 is TGTGCTAGTGGTCCCACAGGGGGCACTGAAGCTTTCTTT.

The chain carries TRBV7-9 and TRBJ1-2; possible D gene TRBD1, 6 bases. Per the germline V gene, CDR1 is SEHNR and CDR2 is FQNEAQ (reference sequence). There are 15 residues in the CDR3. V was pared by 4 bases and J by 2 bases, with 14 bases between. CDR3 bases: TGTGCCAGCAGCTCCTCGGACAGACCCAACTATGGCTACACCTTC. Translating it yields CASSSSDRPNYGYTF.

This clonotype was recorded a few times. This chain uses TRBV6-5 with TRBJ1-2; D is uncertain. In germline, CDR1 is MNHEY, CDR2 SVGAGI. The length of the CDR3 is 12 residues. Trimming stripped 6 bases from V and 8 bases from J, with 13 bases between. For the CDR3, the DNA is TGTGCCAGCAGCCACTTTGACATCGGCTACACCTTC. Translated, it gives CASSHFDIGYTF.

This chain connects TRBV7-2 to TRBJ1-5; D may be TRBD1 (5 bases). Trimming stripped 4 bases from V and 5 bases from J, with 15 bases between. The CDR3 runs to 15 residues. Germline assignment: CDR1 SGHTA and CDR2 FQGNSA. The CDR3 region is CASSSSTDNYQPQHF. The CDR3, as DNA: TGTGCCAGCAGCTCCTCGACAGACAACTATCAGCCCCAGCATTTT.

This rearrangement joins TRBV4-1 to TRBJ2-7; a possible D gene is TRBD2 (5 bases). V lost 1 base to trimming and J lost 2 bases, with 9 bases between them. This CDR3 has 14 amino acids. Germline values: CDR1 MGHRA, CDR2 YSYEKL. The CDR3 region is CASSQAEGAYEQYF. DNA of the CDR3: TGCGCCAGCAGCCAAGCCGAGGGCGCCTACGAGCAGTACTTC.

This clonotype was detected a few times. This chain joins TRBV7-6 and TRBJ2-7, with a tentative D call TRBD1 (8 bases). The CDR3 is made up of 15 amino acids. Germline V CDR1 and CDR2: SGHVS, FNYEAQ. Trimming removed 5 bases from V and 5 bases from J, with 19 bases in between. CDR3 nucleotides: TGTGCCAGCAGCCGTGTACAGGGGGGGGGCCACGAGCAGTACTTC. Its translation: CASSRVQGGGHEQYF.

In this sample, this clonotype turned up a few times. This chain links TRBV12-3 or TRBV12-4 with TRBJ2-1, with D maybe TRBD1 (5 bases). The CDR3 runs to 14 residues. The germline V and J ends were trimmed by 6 bases and 1 base, with 10 bases remaining between them. The CDR3 nucleotides read TGTGCCAGCAGCCGGACATCATCCTACAATGAGCAGTTCTTC. Translation: CASSRTSSYNEQFF.

The J gene is TRBJ1-2, the V gene TRBV28; tentatively, D is TRBD1 (5 bases). V was trimmed by 1 base and J by 4 bases, leaving 16 bases between them. Germline loops: CDR1 MDHEN, CDR2 SYDVKM. This CDR3 spans 16 amino acids. The CDR3 coding sequence is TGTGCCAGCAGTTTATTGTTAGGGGATGGGGGCTATGGCTACACCTTC. Its protein is CASSLLLGDGGYGYTF.

J is TRBJ2-3 and V is TRBV7-2; D unresolved. The V gene's germline CDR1 is SGHTA and CDR2 FQGNSA. Trimming took 1 base from V and 2 from J, leaving 16 bases between them. The CDR3 is 17 amino acids. The CDR3 region is CASSLGLGFSITDTQYF. Here the CDR3 DNA reads TGTGCCAGCAGCTTAGGGTTAGGGTTTTCGATCACAGATACGCAGTATTTT.

This chain joins TRBV6-6 and TRBJ2-2; TRBD1 matches at 12 bases. The CDR3 sequence is 15 residues long. Trimming removed 4 bases from V and 6 bases from J; junction bases left unmatched: 3. Germline CDR1 and CDR2: MNHNY and SVGAGI (reference sequence). The chain's CDR3 is CASSWDRGPPGELFF. The DNA of the CDR3 is TGTGCCAGCAGTTGGGACAGGGGGCCTCCCGGGGAGCTGTTTTTT.

This clonotype was seen only a few times. The V and J genes are TRBV28 and TRBJ2-7; D not certain. Germline V CDR1 and CDR2: MDHEN, SYDVKM. Trimming left V 3 bases short and J 0 bases short, with 9 bases between. The CDR3 is made up of 14 amino acids. Here the CDR3 DNA reads TGTGCCAGCAGTTTTGGGCAAAACTCCTACGAGCAGTACTTC. Amino acids: CASSFGQNSYEQYF.

This clonotype was detected a few times. The chain carries TRBV12-3 or TRBV12-4 and TRBJ2-7; D might be TRBD1 or TRBD2, each matching 5 bases. V was shortened by 5 bases and J by 6 bases, with 20 bases between the two germline ends. There are 15 residues in the CDR3. This CDR3 is CASSVNRDAQPEQYF. Here the CDR3 DNA reads TGTGCCAGCAGTGTCAATCGGGACGCACAACCCGAGCAGTACTTC.